One T cell receptor beta chain is described in this entry. The clone's antigen remains unknown. No base qualities exist here, and no much larger clone lies one base off it. This entry is derived from a study of blood T cell repertoires in COVID-19 (dated by TCRdb to 2020 to 2022). For the study in its entirety: The collaborator samples originated in the United States, Italy and Spain and spanned the acute and convalescent phases of COVID-19. The prospective study material was composed of cDNA or gDNA derived from T cells, B-cell-depleted T cells, or PBMCs. Subjects who had been exposed to COVID-19, were actively infected with it, or had recovered from it provided the deeply sampled blood TCRbeta repertoires that made up the dataset. The repertoires were released in a freely available public database meant as a resource for research on the immune response to SARS-CoV-2. The samples were drawn from the first 160 participants of the ongoing ImmuneRACE study and from some 1,300 subjects provided by 6 global collaborators. Nearly every sample came with metadata listing a de-identified subject ID, COVID-19 status, age in years and sex. Where available, HLA class I and class II types were taken from metadata supplied by the sample provider and were not determined by assay-based typing.

Broad study findings and their caveats: How much clinical and demographic metadata was included differed by source and by participant, and the metadata was provided uncurated.

The CDR3 spans 13 residues, from the cysteine through the phenylalanine. Only the CDR3 part of the read is kept: 39 bases, read in frame from the first base. Taken from the germline V gene, the CDR1 and CDR2 loops are WSHSY and SAAADI. V loses 8 bases, J loses 5 bases, and the germline ends lie 10 bases apart. One collaborating source in Seattle enrolled patients during active infection and followed them longitudinally through the course of disease. Each collaborating institution followed its own protocols to collect whole blood in K2EDTA tubes. For TCRbeta analysis, collaborator samples were shipped as frozen whole blood, as isolated PBMCs, or as DNA extracted from either sample type. TCRbeta CDR3 regions were amplified from genomic DNA by means of the immunoSEQ Assay, a bias-controlled multiplex PCR. Regarding the original processing steps: Within the assay, amplification of reference gene primers was used to estimate how many nucleated cells each sample contained. To quantify the absolute abundance of each unique TCRbeta CDR3 rearrangement, sequence reads were collapsed and filtered. For each sample, productive Simpson clonality was calculated as the square root of Simpson's diversity index over productive rearrangements. TCRdb limited this immuneACCESS table to in-frame rearrangements with V and J called. A share of clones is missing; checked studies link under half to unresolved V genes, and the rest is unexplained. The V and J calls and the clone size are those of that table, but D and trimming were determined from the DNA. This sample comprises about 370,000 clones, about 89% of them detected only once. Around 2.8% of the sample comes from the top ten.

The chain uses TRBV10-2 and TRBJ1-6; TRBD1 is a weak D gene call, 6 bases matching. The source is a woman younger than 45 with COVID-19, enrolled during active disease. Sequenced input: peripheral blood. The CDR3 sequence is CASAGGHNSPLHF. The nucleotides read TGCGCCAGCGCGGGGGGGCATAATTCACCCCTCCACTTT.